This is a list of T cell receptor beta chains from one sample in a study of blood T cell repertoires in COVID-19. Sequencing used immunoSEQ multiplex PCR; TCRdb keeps in-frame clones, though not all of them. The top ten hold around 8.2% of the sample, which has 150,000 or so clones, 80% to 90% seen once. Sequencing was performed on peripheral blood. These receptor sequences come from a man aged 55 to 69 with acute or convalescent COVID-19. Both conserved end residues are part of each CDR3. The D gene is left open where the match is weak. Only part of the rows carry a size: once, few, many, or a class if the clone is expanded.

>TRBJ1-4|NA|TRBV3-1/TRBV3-2|NA
TGTGCCAGCAGCCAAGGGCAGGCCGATAATGAAAAACTGTTTTTT
CASSQGQADNEKLFF
>TRBJ2-7|NA|TRBV29-1|TRBD1
TGCAGCATTACGGGACAGGAACACTACGAGCAGTACTTC
CSITGQEHYEQYF
>TRBJ2-5|NA|TRBV11-2|NA
TGTGCCAGCAGCTCAGGACAGTCTCAAGAGACCCAGTACTTC
CASSSGQSQETQYF
>TRBJ2-5|NA|TRBV7-8|NA
TGTGCCAGCAGCTTAGTTGACTTTCCAAGGGGGGGTCTGGGGACCCAGTACTTC
CASSLVDFPRGGLGTQYF
>TRBJ2-3|NA|TRBV7-3|NA
TGTGCCAGCAGCTTGGGACTCCCGGGATACACAGATACGCAGTATTTT
CASSLGLPGYTDTQYF
>TRBJ2-1|NA|TRBV5-1|TRBD2
TGCGCCAGCAGCTTGGTGGTTGCTAGCGGGAGTTCGGTGTGGAATGAGCAGTTCTTC
CASSLVVASGSSVWNEQFF
>TRBJ1-5|NA|TRBV6-5|TRBD1
TGTGCCAGCTCGACAGGGGGCGGGCAGCCCCAGCATTTT
CASSTGGGQPQHF
>TRBJ2-7|NA|TRBV19|TRBD1
TGTGCCAGTAGTCCCCGGGCCGGGACAGGGCCTTTGCGCTCCAACTTCTACGAGCAGTACTTC
CASSPRAGTGPLRSNFYEQYF
>TRBJ2-7|NA|TRBV5-1|NA
TGCGCCAGCACCCCTTTTATAGGGGGCGAGCAGTACTTC
CASTPFIGGEQYF
>TRBJ1-1|NA|TRBV28|NA
TGTGCCAGCAGCCCCCTCGACAGAATGAACACTGAAGCTTTCTTT
CASSPLDRMNTEAFF
>TRBJ1-2|NA|TRBV28|NA
TGTGCCAGCAGTTCCGGCAGGGGACATGGCTACACCTTC
CASSSGRGHGYTF
>TRBJ2-7|NA|TRBV7-9|NA
TGTGCCAGCAGCTTAGCTCAGGGTGCCTACTTC
CASSLAQGAYF
>TRBJ1-1|NA|TRBV7-3|TRBD1
TGTGCCAGCAGCTTTTCCGAGGGGGCCACTGAAGCTTTCTTT
CASSFSEGATEAFF
>TRBJ2-2|NA|TRBV30|NA
TGTGCCTGGAGGAGGGGGACCGTGCATAGCGGGGAGCTGTTTTTT
CAWRRGTVHSGELFF
>TRBJ1-1|once|TRBV3-1/TRBV3-2|NA
TGTGCCAGCAGCCAAGATAGTGGGGGGGCGACCGCTGAAGCTTTCTTT
CASSQDSGGATAEAFF
>TRBJ1-5|NA|TRBV7-2|TRBD1
TGTGCCAGCAGTTATACCTGGACAGGCGGCAATCAGCCCCAGCATTTT
CASSYTWTGGNQPQHF
>TRBJ1-4|NA|TRBV19|NA
TGTGCCAGTAGTATAACGGGTCTCCAAACTAATGAAAAACTGTTTTTT
CASSITGLQTNEKLFF
>TRBJ2-3|NA|TRBV7-8|TRBD1
TGTGCCAGCAGCCCGCAGGGGGCGCGAGGCACAGATACGCAGTATTTT
CASSPQGARGTDTQYF
>TRBJ2-2|NA|TRBV18|TRBD2
TGTGCCAGCTCACGAGGACTAGCGGGAGCCTCCGGGGAGCTGTTTTTT
CASSRGLAGASGELFF
>TRBJ2-1|once|TRBV20-1|NA
TGCAGTGCTCAGGACAATGAGCAGTTCTTC
CSAQDNEQFF
>TRBJ1-5|NA|TRBV6-5|TRBD1
TGTGCCAGCAGTCGGGGGACAGGGAAGGGTCAGCCCCAGCATTTT
CASSRGTGKGQPQHF
>TRBJ2-6|NA|TRBV6-6|TRBD1
TGTGCCAGCAGTACGAGGGGGCAAGGGGCCAACGTCCTGACTTTC
CASSTRGQGANVLTF
>TRBJ2-6|NA|TRBV5-1|NA
TGCGCCAGCAGCGGGGAGGCGGGGGCCAACGTCCTGACTTTC
CASSGEAGANVLTF
>TRBJ2-5|NA|TRBV18|NA
TGTGCCAGCTCACCAGACAGTGTCGAAGAGACCCAGTACTTC
CASSPDSVEETQYF
>TRBJ2-1|NA|TRBV10-1|TRBD2
TGCGCCAGCAGTGCCCCGGGACTAGCGGGAGAATGGGGTGAGCAGTTCTTC
CASSAPGLAGEWGEQFF
>TRBJ1-2|once|TRBV28|NA
TGTGCCAGCAGTCCCCCCGGACAGCCTTGGGGCTACACCTTC
CASSPPGQPWGYTF
>TRBJ2-6|NA|TRBV5-1|NA
TGCGCCAGCAGCATGGTGGCCTCTGGGGCCAACGTCCTGACTTTC
CASSMVASGANVLTF
>TRBJ1-6|NA|TRBV5-1|NA
TGCGCCAGCAGCGTGGACCAGGGAGGTTCACCCCTCCACTTT
CASSVDQGGSPLHF
>TRBJ2-1|NA|TRBV7-2|TRBD2
TGTGCCAGCAGCCTCCGGGAGGGCCCCGAGAATGAGCAGTTCTTC
CASSLREGPENEQFF
>TRBJ2-3|NA|TRBV7-9|NA
TGTGCCAGCAGCGCCCGACAGGGCGGGGGCACAGATACGCAGTATTTT
CASSARQGGGTDTQYF
>TRBJ2-3|NA|TRBV11-2|NA
TGTGCCAGCAGCTCCAGGGATACGCAGTATTTT
CASSSRDTQYF
>TRBJ1-1|NA|TRBV28|NA
TGTGCCAGCAGTTTGCCGACAGCCATGAACACTGAAGCTTTCTTT
CASSLPTAMNTEAFF
>TRBJ2-2|NA|TRBV5-1|NA
TGCGCCAGCAGCCCCCTCCCGGGTTCGGCGACCGGGGAGCTGTTTTTT
CASSPLPGSATGELFF
>TRBJ1-1|once|TRBV10-1|NA
TGCGCCAGCAGTGTCCGAGGGAACACTGAAGCTTTCTTT
CASSVRGNTEAFF
>TRBJ1-3|once|TRBV18|NA
TGTGCCAGCTCACCCTCCCAAGGGAGTAAAGTGGAAAACACCATATATTTT
CASSPSQGSKVENTIYF
>TRBJ2-1|once|TRBV5-4|TRBD2
TGTGCCAGCAGCTTGGAAAGCGGGAGGGGCAATGAGCAGTTCTTC
CASSLESGRGNEQFF
>TRBJ2-7|NA|TRBV6-7|NA
TGTGCCAGCAGTCGGAGTAGAGGCGAGCAGTACTTC
CASSRSRGEQYF
>TRBJ2-1|NA|TRBV10-3|TRBD2
TGTGCCATCTCTGGACTAGCGGGAGGGCGGTACAATGAGCAGTTCTTC
CAISGLAGGRYNEQFF
>TRBJ1-6|few|TRBV5-1|NA
TGCGCCAGCAGCTGGGACACCAAGAATTCACCCCTCCACTTT
CASSWDTKNSPLHF
>TRBJ2-3|NA|TRBV9|NA
TGTGCCAGCAGCCCCTACCCCAGGAAAACTAGCACAGATACGCAGTATTTT
CASSPYPRKTSTDTQYF
>TRBJ2-3|NA|TRBV11-1|TRBD2
TGTGCCAGCAGCTTAGCGAGGGTCTCTAGCGGGAGATGGACAGATACGCAGTATTTT
CASSLARVSSGRWTDTQYF
>TRBJ2-6|NA|TRBV11-2|NA
TGTGCCAGCAGCCACGGCCTTCGGGGCTCTGGGGCCAACGTCCTGACTTTC
CASSHGLRGSGANVLTF
>TRBJ2-1|NA|TRBV6-2/TRBV6-3|NA
TGTGCCAGCACCCCCAGGGGTGGGAAGGTGGAGCAGTTCTTC
CASTPRGGKVEQFF
>TRBJ1-6|NA|TRBV7-9|NA
TGTGCCAGCAGCTTATTGGGGGCATTGAATAATTCACCCCTCCACTTT
CASSLLGALNNSPLHF
>TRBJ2-1|NA|TRBV28|TRBD2
TGTGCCAGCAGGCCTCAGGACTGGGAGGGTGAGCAGTTCTTC
CASRPQDWEGEQFF
>TRBJ1-1|NA|TRBV5-1|TRBD1
TGCGCCAGCAGCCGGCAGGGGGACACTGAAGCTTTCTTT
CASSRQGDTEAFF
>TRBJ1-1|few|TRBV2|NA
TGTGCCAGCACCCCCCGGGTCCCTCCAAACACTGAAGCTTTCTTT
CASTPRVPPNTEAFF
>TRBJ2-7|NA|TRBV7-2|TRBD2
TGTGCCAGCAGCCGTGGTGGGGTAGCGGGAGCTTACGAGCAGTACTTC
CASSRGGVAGAYEQYF
>TRBJ2-1|NA|TRBV24-1|TRBD2
TGTGCCACCAGTGAACCTACTAGCGGGAGTCAGGATGAGCAGTTCTTC
CATSEPTSGSQDEQFF
>TRBJ1-2|NA|TRBV11-2|NA
TGTGCCAGCAGTTATAATCCAGGCACATCTAACTATGGCTACACCTTC
CASSYNPGTSNYGYTF
>TRBJ2-1|NA|TRBV5-4|TRBD2
TGTGCCAGCAGCTTCGGGGGGGAGGGCCGCAATGAGCAGTTCTTC
CASSFGGEGRNEQFF
>TRBJ2-1|few|TRBV27|TRBD1
TGTGCCAGCAGTACGGACAGGCAGACCTCCTACAATGAGCAGTTCTTC
CASSTDRQTSYNEQFF
>TRBJ1-1|NA|TRBV10-3|TRBD1
TGTGCCATCAGGACAGGGGTGGCGAACACTGAAGCTTTCTTT
CAIRTGVANTEAFF
>TRBJ2-5|NA|TRBV29-1|TRBD2
TGCAGCGTTCCCGGGAGGGGCTTGGGCGAGACCCAGTACTTC
CSVPGRGLGETQYF
>TRBJ1-3|NA|TRBV30|NA
TGTGCCTGGAGTGTACAGGACACCATATATTTT
CAWSVQDTIYF
>TRBJ1-4|NA|TRBV11-2|NA
TGTGCCAGCAGCTTAATGACTGGGGGCGGTGAAAAACTGTTTTTT
CASSLMTGGGEKLFF
>TRBJ2-7|NA|TRBV10-2|NA
TGCGCCAGCACCATAGCCCTGGTCTACGAGCAGTACTTC
CASTIALVYEQYF
>TRBJ1-4|NA|TRBV28|NA
TGTGCCAGCAGTCCCCCAGGGATCACTAATGAAAAACTGTTTTTT
CASSPPGITNEKLFF
>TRBJ1-3|NA|TRBV12-3/TRBV12-4|NA
TGTGCCAGCAGCCCTGGACGCGGGGACACCATATATTTT
CASSPGRGDTIYF
>TRBJ2-5|once|TRBV11-2|NA
TGTGCCAGCAGCTTAGGCGTAGAGACCCAGTACTTC
CASSLGVETQYF